These 2 T cell receptor beta chains originate from one sample sequenced in a study of T cell repertoires in cytomegalovirus infection. TCRdb re-called the reads through MiXCR, storing one row per CDR3 protein. The repertoire has approximately 170,000 distinct CDR3 sequences, over 15% of them found once; the top ten carry about 19%. The sequenced material came from CD8+ T cells from PBMCs. These receptors originate from a human donor in good health (CMV status not recorded). Some clones in this sample may be carry-over from other donors' samples.

This chain connects TRBV7-2 to TRBJ2-3; the match to TRBD2 covers 7 bases. V lost 5 bases and J lost 2; bases outside the gene matches: 10. The germline V gene encodes CDR1 SGHTA and CDR2 FQGNSA. The CDR3 spans 16 residues. The CDR3: CASSPGTTSSTDTQYF. In DNA, the CDR3 is TGTGCCAGCAGCCCTGGGACTACTAGCTCCACAGATACGCAGTATTTT.

The chain employs TRBV2 and TRBJ2-3, with 7 bases matching TRBD2. CDR3 length: 16 residues. Germline trimming cut 8 bases from V and 5 bases from J; bases unmatched to any gene: 16. CDR1 is SNHLY and CDR2 is FYNNEI in the germline V gene. In DNA, the CDR3 is TGTGCCAGCGGACTCAAAGCCTGGCGGGAGATAGATACGCAGTATTTT. Its protein product is CASGLKAWREIDTQYF.